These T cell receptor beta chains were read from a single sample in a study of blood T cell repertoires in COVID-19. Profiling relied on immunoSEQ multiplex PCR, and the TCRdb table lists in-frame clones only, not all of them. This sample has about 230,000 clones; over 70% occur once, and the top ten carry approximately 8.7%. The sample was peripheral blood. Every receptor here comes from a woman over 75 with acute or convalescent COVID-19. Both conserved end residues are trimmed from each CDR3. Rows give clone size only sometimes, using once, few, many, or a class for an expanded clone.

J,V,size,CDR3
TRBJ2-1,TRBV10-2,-,AIQEGASYNEQF
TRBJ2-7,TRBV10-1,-,ASSEVESASYEQY
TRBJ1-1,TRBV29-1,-,SVNRGTEAF
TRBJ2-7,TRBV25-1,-,ASSRGVSGTYEQY
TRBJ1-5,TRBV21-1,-,ASSGAGRIHQPQH
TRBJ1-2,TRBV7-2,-,ASSPWGGSYGYT
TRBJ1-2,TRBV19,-,ASSRTGLNYGYT
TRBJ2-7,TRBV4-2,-,ASSQANRGPLEQY
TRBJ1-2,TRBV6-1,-,ASSSTDRPNYGYT
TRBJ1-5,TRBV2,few,ASSEQGRSNQPQH
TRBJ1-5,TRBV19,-,ASTNGAHYSNQPQH
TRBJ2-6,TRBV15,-,ATSWSTGAISGANVLT
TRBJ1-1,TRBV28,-,ASSLTGRTYTEAF
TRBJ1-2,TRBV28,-,ASTEEVFYGYT
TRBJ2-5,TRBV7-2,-,ASSLLGGETQY
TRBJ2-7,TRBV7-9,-,ASSFPVHEQY
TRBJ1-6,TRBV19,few,ASSIAGGAASPLH
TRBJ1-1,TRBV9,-,ASSAGTFGQNTEAC
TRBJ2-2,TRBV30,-,AWSSPGLAGELF
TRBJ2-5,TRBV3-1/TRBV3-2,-,ASSQGVRETQY
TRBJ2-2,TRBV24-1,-,ATSAGVAGGELF
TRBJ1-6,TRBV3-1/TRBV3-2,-,ASSRGSSYNSPLH
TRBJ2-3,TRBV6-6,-,ASTERDTQY
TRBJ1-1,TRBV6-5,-,ASSSRPGSEAF
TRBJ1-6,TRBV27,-,ASSYTGAISPLH
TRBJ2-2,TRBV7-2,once,ASSPGQALTGELF
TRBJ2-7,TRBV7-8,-,ASSLGFRGAFRAGQTYEQY
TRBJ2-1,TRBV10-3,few,AISGGGDNEQF
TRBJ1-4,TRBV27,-,ASSGRGTNEKLF
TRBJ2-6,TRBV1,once,TSSLRDRLPKET
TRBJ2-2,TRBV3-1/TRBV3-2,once,ASSQGGVAGAGELF
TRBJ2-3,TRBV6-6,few,ASNLGTAYTDTQY
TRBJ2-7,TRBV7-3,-,ASSLAQGLIYEQY
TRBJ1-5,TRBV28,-,ASSFLGVRSNQPQH
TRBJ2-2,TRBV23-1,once,AKSRQPNTGELF
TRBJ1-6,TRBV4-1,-,ASSQDGASSNNSPLH
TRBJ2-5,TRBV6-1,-,ASSARQEGEGGQETQY
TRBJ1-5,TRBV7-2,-,ASSSTGDQPQH
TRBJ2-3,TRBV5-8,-,ASSSWGQGWADTQY
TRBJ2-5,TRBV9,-,ASSVAIGLAGEETQY
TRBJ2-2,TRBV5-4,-,ASHKGDTGELF
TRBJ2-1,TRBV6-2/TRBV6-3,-,ASSPVLSGNRFGEQF
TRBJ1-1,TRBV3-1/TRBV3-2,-,ASSQEVGGRAAF
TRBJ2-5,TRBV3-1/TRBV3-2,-,ASSRDREPSKTQY
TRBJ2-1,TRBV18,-,ASSPGLPFNNEQF
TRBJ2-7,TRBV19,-,ASSLGQGTHEQY
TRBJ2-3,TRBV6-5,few,ASTTRGLGTDTQY
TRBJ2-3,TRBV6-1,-,ASSEPGLASTDTQY
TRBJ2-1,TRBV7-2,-,ASSYGQRPEEQF
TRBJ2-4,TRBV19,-,ASSIGPSRVIQY
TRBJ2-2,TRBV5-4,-,ASSPGQFGSGELF
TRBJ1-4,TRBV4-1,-,ASRPAGAEDEKLF
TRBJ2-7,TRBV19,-,ASSINRGQNEQY
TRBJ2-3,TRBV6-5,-,ASSYSPGVAQDTQY
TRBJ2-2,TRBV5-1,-,ASSSGDRGPITGELF
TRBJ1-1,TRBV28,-,ASTTGGALNTEAF
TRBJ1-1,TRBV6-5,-,ASSREGFTEAF